A few counts support the clone carrying this TCR beta chain. Its cognate antigen is unknown. This sample was included in a study of T cell repertoires in cytomegalovirus infection. TCRdb fed the reads into MiXCR, producing one record per CDR3 protein. Altogether 450,000 to 550,000 distinct CDR3 sequences are present, roughly 46% being singletons, with the ten largest covering just under 45%. Trimming took off 1 base at V and 3 bases at J, with 17 bases between the two ends. The CDR3 has 17 amino acids. Germline V lookup: CDR1 SGHAT, CDR2 FQNNGV. The V call is TRBV11-2, the J call TRBJ2-3, with D perhaps matching TRBD2 (6 bases). The sequences come from cultured PBMCs, collected from culture after CMV antigen stimulation. This TCR came from a human donor in good health (CMV status not recorded). Some clones in this sample may be carry-over from other donors' samples. For the CDR3, the DNA is TGTGCCAGCAGCTTAGGTAGTAGCGGCCCGTGGACAGATACGCAGTATTTT. Its translation: CASSLGSSGPWTDTQYF.